One sample yielded the 30 T cell receptor beta chains listed below, sequenced in a study of Ad26.COV2.S vaccination and SARS-CoV-2 variants (dated by TCRdb to 2020 to 2023). Reading the label with the study, this specimen's treatment or condition is: about 20 received Ad26.COV2.S at low or high dose, single or two shots; several received placebo; per-sample allocation not given. For vaccine and placebo recipients, repertoires were sequenced using samples collected on day 63 after the first injection. Library preparation used the immunoSEQ multiplex PCR assay. The immuneACCESS repertoire file appears here via TCRdb, limited to in-frame rearrangements. These files lack a portion of the clones; in checked studies, under half of the deficit traces to unresolved V genes, and the cause of the others is not known. The sample table holds 400,000 to 450,000 clones, of which around 90% were seen once. Around 4.5% of the sample is in the top ten clones.

This sample comprised peripheral blood, obtained in a trial of Ad26.COV2.S vaccine versus placebo. The receptors shown here come from a person aged 18-60 years who received the Ad26.COV2.S COVID-19 vaccine or a placebo.

This chain uses TRBV7-3 with TRBJ2-1; D remains unclear. This CDR3 has 13 residues. The germline gives CDR1 SGHTA, CDR2 FQGTGA. The V end lost 5 bases, the J end lost 3 bases, and 8 bases lay between the germline ends. The chain's CDR3 is CASSPADYNEQFF. Written as DNA, the CDR3 is TGTGCCAGCAGCCCCGCCGACTACAATGAGCAGTTCTTC.

V is TRBV18 and J is TRBJ2-2, with D possibly TRBD2 on 6 matching bases. In germline, CDR1 is KGHSH, CDR2 LQKENI. The CDR3 runs to 15 residues. V was pared by 3 bases and J by 2 bases, with 10 bases between. CDR3 amino acids: CASSPPGLNTGELFF. In DNA form, the CDR3 reads TGTGCCAGCTCACCTCCGGGACTCAACACCGGGGAGCTGTTTTTT.

The V and J genes are TRBV27 and TRBJ2-6; D may correspond to TRBD1 or TRBD2 (6 bases each). CDR3 length: 16 amino acids. CDR1 is MNHEY, CDR2 SMNVEV, per germline (reference sequence). With 6 bases removed from V and 4 bases from J, the gap between germline ends came to 16 bases. The CDR3 here is CASSKGGIDGANVLTF. CDR3 coding DNA: TGTGCCAGCAGCAAGGGGGGAATAGACGGGGCCAACGTCCTGACTTTC.

The V gene is TRBV6-2 or TRBV6-3, the J gene TRBJ2-6; D tentatively fits TRBD1 or TRBD2 (5 bases each). Germline V CDR1 and CDR2: MNHEY, SVGEGT. Trimming left V 2 bases short and J 11 bases short, with 19 bases between. The CDR3 runs 16 residues. The CDR3 reads CASSYEGRASGDVLTF. As DNA, the CDR3 is TGTGCCAGCAGTTACGAGGGCAGGGCCAGCGGCGACGTCCTGACTTTC.

The chain has TRBV5-6 and TRBJ2-7; D is unclear. The CDR3 sequence is 15 residues long. Germline lookup yields CDR1 SGHDT and CDR2 YYEEEE. Trimming shortened V by 0 bases and J by 3 bases, and 13 bases separated the two germline ends. The CDR3, as DNA: TGTGCCAGCAGCTTGGCTTGGCAAAAGTTCTACGAGCAGTACTTC. Its translation is CASSLAWQKFYEQYF. Full variable domain (remainder filled in from reference TRBV5-6 and TRBJ2-7): DAGVTQSPTHLIKTRGQQVTLRCSPKSGHDTVSWYQQALGQGPQFIFQYYEEEERQRGNFPDRFSGHQFPNYSSELNVNALLLGDSALYLCASSLAWQKFYEQYFGPGTRLTVT.

The chain employs TRBV6-5 and TRBJ2-1; the D call may be TRBD1 or TRBD2 (5 bases each). The V end was cut by 10 bases, the J end by 6 bases, with 22 bases between. Germline V gene lookup returns CDR1 MNHEY and CDR2 SVGAGI. This CDR3 comprises 15 residues. The chain's CDR3 is CAILQTLRDRNEQFF. DNA for the CDR3: TGTGCCATCCTCCAGACCCTTCGGGACCGCAATGAGCAGTTCTTC.

The CDR3 DNA sequence: TGTGCCAGTAGTATAGATAAGGTAGCCTCCGAAGGCGAGCAGTTCTTC. It yields the protein CASSIDKVASEGEQFF. This chain joins TRBV19 and TRBJ2-1; D remains unclear. Deletions cut 0 bases from V and 10 bases from J, with 19 bases between. CDR1 and CDR2 (germline): LNHDA, SQIVND (reference sequence). The length of the CDR3 is 16 residues.

With regard to this clone: This sample includes further DNA sequences coding for the same CDR3. The chain employs TRBV28 and TRBJ2-5; D ambiguous. The germline gives CDR1 MDHEN, CDR2 SYDVKM. The CDR3 is 11 amino acids. Between the trimmed V and J ends, which lost 2 bases and 7 bases, there was a span of 5 bases. The CDR3 protein is CASSLGGTQYF. In nucleotides, the CDR3 is TGTGCCAGCAGTTTAGGCGGGACCCAGTACTTC. Full variable domain (missing parts from reference TRBV28 and TRBJ2-5): DVKVTQSSRYLVKRTGEKVFLECVQDMDHENMFWYRQDPGLGLRLIYFSYDVKMKEKGDIPEGYSVSREKKERFSLILESASTNQTSMYLCASSLGGTQYFGPGTRLLVL.

The genes are TRBV11-2 and TRBJ2-5; 12 bases are shared with TRBD2. The V gene end was trimmed by 1 base and the J gene end by 3 bases; junction bases not matched to a gene: 3. CDR3 size: 16 residues. Germline CDR1 is SGHAT and CDR2 is FQNNGV. CDR3 in amino acids: CASSLVPSGREETQYF. CDR3 nucleotide sequence: TGTGCCAGCAGCTTAGTCCCTAGCGGGAGGGAAGAGACCCAGTACTTC.

The V and J genes are TRBV6-1 and TRBJ2-7; 8 bases align to TRBD2. The CDR3 contains 13 residues. CDR1 is MNHNS, CDR2 SASEGT, per germline. Losses at the gene ends were 0 bases for V and 7 bases for J; bases not matched to a gene: 2. The CDR3 DNA sequence: TGTGCCAGCAGTGAAGCCAGCGGGGGAGAGCAGTACTTC. Its protein product is CASSEASGGEQYF.

This sequence joins TRBV30 and TRBJ2-7; D may be TRBD2 (6 bases). Germline values: CDR1 GTSNPN, CDR2 SVGIG (reference sequence). With 3 bases removed from V and 4 bases from J, the gap between germline ends came to 22 bases. The CDR3 spans 16 residues. CDR3 DNA: TGTGCCTGGAGGCCTGTGGGACTTACCACAAATTACGAGCAGTACTTC. It specifies CAWRPVGLTTNYEQYF.

This clone came up a few times. The rearrangement links TRBV2 to TRBJ1-5; the D gene is possibly TRBD1 (5 bases). V was shortened by 1 base and J by 0 bases, with 13 bases between the two germline ends. CDR3 length: 17 amino acids. Per the germline V gene, CDR1 is SNHLY and CDR2 is FYNNEI. The CDR3 loop is CASSEGAGPYSNQPQHF. DNA for the CDR3: TGTGCCAGCAGTGAAGGGGCAGGGCCCTATAGCAATCAGCCCCAGCATTTT.

The chain uses TRBV15 and TRBJ1-4; D is perhaps TRBD1 (5 bases). This CDR3 has 14 amino acids. Germline CDR1 is LNHNV and CDR2 is YYDKDF (reference sequence). V was pared by 4 bases and J by 2 bases, with 8 bases between. CDR3 loop: CATSTGTTNEKLFF. CDR3 nucleotides: TGTGCCACCAGCACGGGGACTACTAATGAAAAACTGTTTTTT.

V usage is TRBV3-1 (or the pseudogene TRBV3-2) and J usage is TRBJ2-7, with 9 bases that match TRBD1. CDR3 length equals 14 residues. With 1 base clipped from V and 3 bases from J, the junction kept 1 base outside the gene matches. Germline CDR1 LGHDT, CDR2 YNNKEL (reference sequence). The CDR3 sequence: CASSQGDRDYEQYF. In nucleotides, the CDR3 is TGTGCCAGCAGCCAAGGGGACAGGGACTACGAGCAGTACTTC.

The chain joins TRBV3-1 (or the pseudogene TRBV3-2) to TRBJ2-7; TRBD1 might be the D (5 bases). The ends were cut back, 0 bases at V and 4 bases at J, with 16 bases in the middle. The CDR3 is 16 residues long. Per germline, CDR1 LGHDT and CDR2 YNNKEL (reference sequence). The DNA for the CDR3 is TGTGCCAGCAGCCAAGATTCCTTGGGGCGAGGTTACGAGCAGTACTTC. Translation gives CASSQDSLGRGYEQYF.

The chain uses TRBV15 and TRBJ2-1, with D unresolved. In germline, CDR1 is LNHNV, CDR2 YYDKDF (reference sequence). CDR3 length equals 15 residues. The V gene lost 0 bases and the J gene lost 0 bases, with 6 bases spanning the gap. The CDR3 sequence is CATSRDRSSYNEQFF. CDR3 bases: TGTGCCACCAGCAGAGATCGATCCTCCTACAATGAGCAGTTCTTC. Drawing the rest from reference TRBV15 and TRBJ2-1, the complete variable domain is DAMVIQNPRYQVTQFGKPVTLSCSQTLNHNVMYWYQQKSSQAPKLLFHYYDKDFNNEADTPDNFQSRRPNTSFCFLDIRSPGLGDTAMYLCATSRDRSSYNEQFFGPGTRLTVL.

The V and J genes are TRBV7-9 and TRBJ2-1, with 11 bases identical to TRBD2. Trimming at V came to 5 bases and at J to 8 bases, leaving 20 bases not matched to a gene. The CDR3 is 19 amino acids. CDR1 and CDR2 (germline): SEHNR, FQNEAQ (reference sequence). The CDR3 region has the DNA TGTGCCAGCAGCATGACACCGGGACTGCTAGCGGGAGGTCGGGATGAGCAGTTCTTC. Residues: CASSMTPGLLAGGRDEQFF.

The V gene is TRBV4-3, the J gene TRBJ1-2, with D unresolved. Trimming took 1 base from V and 4 from J, leaving 10 bases between them. Germline CDR1 is LGHNA and CDR2 is YSLEER. This CDR3 is 14 amino acids long. CDR3 loop: CASSQVPTTYGYTF. CDR3 nucleotides: TGCGCCAGCAGCCAAGTCCCCACCACCTATGGCTACACCTTC.

This clone was seen only once. The V gene is TRBV19, the J gene TRBJ1-3; D remains unclear. Germline loops: CDR1 LNHDA, CDR2 SQIVND (reference sequence). The CDR3 has 15 residues. V lost 7 bases to trimming and J lost 0 bases, with 13 bases between them. This CDR3 is CASTLSKDSGNTIYF. In nucleotides, the CDR3 is TGTGCCAGTACCCTGTCTAAGGACTCTGGAAACACCATATATTTT.

In its sample, this clone was seen once. The chain links TRBV7-9 to TRBJ2-2; 9 bases fit TRBD1. The CDR3 runs to 14 residues. V dropped 5 bases and J dropped 6; count of bases not matched to a gene: 4. CDR1 and CDR2 (germline): SEHNR, FQNEAQ (reference sequence). CDR3 coding DNA: TGTGCCAGCAGCCGTGGACAGGGGCCCGGGGAGCTGTTTTTT. Translation: CASSRGQGPGELFF.

This clone was found once. The CDR3 bases are TGTGCCACCAGCAGAAACCGGGACAGCTCCTACGAGCAGTACTTC. It translates to CATSRNRDSSYEQYF. V usage is TRBV15 and J usage is TRBJ2-7; 7 nucleotides match TRBD1. The V gene end was trimmed by 2 bases and the J gene end by 0 bases; junction bases not matched to a gene: 4. Germline CDR1 LNHNV, CDR2 YYDKDF (reference sequence). CDR3 length: 15 residues. Drawing the rest from reference TRBV15 and TRBJ2-7, the complete variable domain is DAMVIQNPRYQVTQFGKPVTLSCSQTLNHNVMYWYQQKSSQAPKLLFHYYDKDFNNEADTPDNFQSRRPNTSFCFLDIRSPGLGDTAMYLCATSRNRDSSYEQYFGPGTRLTVT.

The chain links TRBV29-1 to TRBJ2-2; possible D gene TRBD1, 6 bases. The germline V gene has CDR1 SQVTM and CDR2 ANQGSEA. With 7 bases removed from V and 7 bases from J, the gap between germline ends came to 16 bases. The CDR3 totals 13 residues. CDR3: CSAGQFGVGELFF. Written as DNA, the CDR3 is TGCAGCGCAGGACAGTTCGGGGTCGGGGAGCTGTTTTTT.

The V gene is TRBV18, the J gene TRBJ2-7; D possibly corresponds to TRBD2 (7 bases). Between the trimmed V and J ends, which lost 0 bases and 4 bases, there was a span of 16 bases. The CDR3 extends over 16 amino acids. Germline CDR1 is KGHSH and CDR2 is LQKENI. The CDR3 DNA reads as TGTGCCAGCTCACCACCAGGGGGGGGCCGTAGTTACGAGCAGTACTTC. Amino acid sequence: CASSPPGGGRSYEQYF.

V usage is TRBV10-3 and J usage is TRBJ2-3; no definite D call. V shed 2 bases and J shed 2 bases, with 5 bases lying between them. Germline CDR1 is ENHRY and CDR2 is SYGVKD. This CDR3 is built from 13 residues. The CDR3 DNA follows: TGTGCCATCAGTGAGGGCACCACAGATACGCAGTATTTT. Translation gives CAISEGTTDTQYF.

The chain carries TRBV7-9 and TRBJ1-1; D might be TRBD1 (5 bases). Germline V gene data show CDR1 as SEHNR and CDR2 as FQNEAQ (reference sequence). This CDR3 is 14 amino acids long. The V end lost 5 bases, the J end lost 0 bases, and 10 bases lay between the germline ends. The CDR3 sequence is CASSPGLMNTEAFF. The DNA for the CDR3 is TGTGCCAGCAGCCCGGGACTGATGAACACTGAAGCTTTCTTT.

This chain connects TRBV7-2 to TRBJ2-1, with a weak D call TRBD2 (5 bases). The CDR3 runs to 16 residues. The germline V gene encodes CDR1 SGHTA and CDR2 FQGNSA. V was trimmed by 3 bases and J by 5 bases, leaving 17 bases between them. CDR3 sequence: CASSFASTPPNNEQFF. In DNA, the CDR3 is TGTGCCAGCAGCTTTGCTAGCACCCCCCCCAACAATGAGCAGTTCTTC.

The rearrangement joins TRBV12-3 or TRBV12-4 to TRBJ2-5; D not certain. The CDR3 sequence is 13 residues long. V dropped 3 bases and J dropped 3 bases, with 8 bases sitting between them. As DNA, the CDR3 is TGTGCCAGCAGTTTTGCTAGGAAAGAGACCCAGTACTTC. As protein: CASSFARKETQYF.

This chain connects TRBV6-5 to TRBJ2-7; a possible D gene is TRBD2 (6 bases). Germline lookup yields CDR1 MNHEY and CDR2 SVGAGI. The CDR3 has 14 amino acids. Between the trimmed V and J ends, which lost 7 bases and 5 bases, there was a span of 18 bases. The CDR3 bases are TGTGCCAGCATTTCGGCGGAGGGAAACCACGAGCAGTACTTC. It codes for CASISAEGNHEQYF.

V gene TRBV6-2 or TRBV6-3 combines with J gene TRBJ2-4; D is unclear. Germline lookup yields CDR1 MNHEY and CDR2 SVGEGT. The CDR3 extends over 13 amino acids. V lost 0 bases and J lost 15, with 15 bases in between. This CDR3 reads CASSYSYEPSGYF. CDR3 sequence (DNA): TGTGCCAGCAGTTACTCCTATGAACCATCGGGGTACTTC.

This clone has a single count. This chain uses TRBV30 with TRBJ1-2; D is unclear. This CDR3 has 11 residues. Trimming stripped 2 bases from V and 0 bases from J, with 1 base between. The germline V gene has CDR1 GTSNPN and CDR2 SVGIG (reference sequence). The CDR3 reads CAWSSNYGYTF. In DNA form, the CDR3 reads TGTGCCTGGAGTTCTAACTATGGCTACACCTTC.